The rows below give T cell receptor beta chains drawn from one sample of a study of T cell repertoires in cytomegalovirus infection. No antigen has been assigned to these receptors. TCRdb used MiXCR to reprocess the reads, holding one entry per CDR3 protein. The sample lists about half a million distinct CDR3 sequences, roughly a third occurring once. The input for sequencing was cultured PBMCs, taken from culture after CMV antigen stimulation. These receptors all stem from a human donor in good health (CMV status not recorded). Some clones in this sample may be carry-over from other donors' samples. CDR3s include the opening cysteine and the closing phenylalanine or tryptophan. A D gene is named only where the DNA matches it firmly. Clone size is not always given. Where it is, it says once, few, many or a class for expanded clones.

size	V	J	length	D	DNA	CDR3
many	TRBV7-2	TRBJ1-1	16	NA	TGTGCCAGCAGCTTAGCAGGGGGGGCACCCTTGACTGAAGCTTTCTTT	CASSLAGGAPLTEAFF
few	TRBV20-1	TRBJ2-1	16	NA	TGCAGTGCTAGAGAGGGTAGCCCTAAAATTGACAATGAGCAGTTCTTC	CSAREGSPKIDNEQFF
NA	TRBV7-9	TRBJ1-2	15	NA	TGTGCCAGCAGCTTAGAAATGGTTGGTAACTATGGCTACACCTTC	CASSLEMVGNYGYTF
NA	TRBV7-6	TRBJ2-7	16	TRBD2	TGTGCCAGCAGCTTAGAACCGGGACTAGCGGGGTACGAGCAGTACTTC	CASSLEPGLAGYEQYF
NA	TRBV24-1	TRBJ2-3	18	TRBD2	TGTACCACCAGTGACCCATTCAAGACTAGCGGAGGCACAGATACGCAGTATTTT	CTTSDPFKTSGGTDTQYF
few	TRBV29-1	TRBJ2-2	15	TRBD1	TGCAGCGTTGGGTCAAACAGGGGGAACACCGGGGAGCTGTTTTTT	CSVGSNRGNTGELFF
NA	TRBV6-6	TRBJ1-1	11	NA	TGTGCCAGCAGTTCCGACCTTAAGGCTTTCTTT	CASSSDLKAFF
NA	TRBV28	TRBJ2-5	16	TRBD2	TGTGCCAGCAGTTTGGGAGTTAGCGGGGGGGAAGAGACCCAGTACTTC	CASSLGVSGGEETQYF
few	TRBV12-3/TRBV12-4	TRBJ2-1	16	TRBD2	TGTGCCAGCAGTCCTCTAGCGGGAGGGGCCTACAATGAGCAGTTCTTC	CASSPLAGGAYNEQFF
many	TRBV12-3/TRBV12-4	TRBJ2-4	15	TRBD1	TGTGCCAGCAGTGACAGGGGTCAAGCCAAAAACATTCAGTACTTC	CASSDRGQAKNIQYF
NA	TRBV29-1	TRBJ2-2	13	NA	TGCAGCGTTGAAGAACCGAACACCGGGGAGCTGTTTTTT	CSVEEPNTGELFF
NA	TRBV6-2/TRBV6-3	TRBJ2-7	12	TRBD1	TGTGCCAGCAGACAGACAGGGCTCGAGCAGTACTTC	CASRQTGLEQYF
few	TRBV7-4	TRBJ1-1	11	NA	TGTGCCAGCAGCTTCGGCCCTGAAGCTTTCTTT	CASSFGPEAFF
NA	TRBV6-2/TRBV6-3	TRBJ1-1	18	TRBD1	TGTGCCAGCAGTTACACTTCCGGACAGGAATTAGGGAACACTGAAGCTTTCTTT	CASSYTSGQELGNTEAFF
few	TRBV4-1	TRBJ2-1	14	NA	TGCGCCAGCAGCCAAGAGAATAGTGGGCTTACCCGGTTCTTC	CASSQENSGLTRFF
NA	TRBV24-1	TRBJ2-1	21	TRBD2	TGTGCCACCAGTGACCCCGGGACTAGCGGGAGGGTTGGCTACTCCTACAATGAGCAGTTCTTC	CATSDPGTSGRVGYSYNEQFF
NA	TRBV6-5	TRBJ2-6	14	TRBD1	TGTGCCAGCAGTTCGGGACAGGGGCTCAACGTCCTGACTTTC	CASSSGQGLNVLTF
few	TRBV7-2	TRBJ2-7	23	TRBD2	TGTGCCAGCAGCTTACACCATGGAGTCCCGGGCGGACTAGCGGGAGATTGGGCCTACGAGCAGTACTTC	CASSLHHGVPGGLAGDWAYEQYF
NA	TRBV20-1	TRBJ2-3	10	NA	TGCAGTGGTAGCACAGATACGCAGTATTTT	CSGSTDTQYF
few	TRBV9	TRBJ1-5	15	TRBD1	TGTGCCAGCAGCACCGGGACAGGGGGTAGACAGCCCCAGCATTTT	CASSTGTGGRQPQHF
NA	TRBV7-2	TRBJ2-5	13	NA	TGTGCCAGCAGCTTAGAGGTGGCAGAGACCCAGTACTTC	CASSLEVAETQYF
few	TRBV27	TRBJ1-1	15	NA	TGTGCCAGCAGTCCCGGGCCGGGATTGAACACTGAAGCTTTCTTT	CASSPGPGLNTEAFF
many	TRBV19	TRBJ2-1	17	TRBD2	TGTGCCAGTAGGCCCCGGAGTAGCGGGAGTATCTACAATGAGCAGTTCTTC	CASRPRSSGSIYNEQFF
few	TRBV28	TRBJ2-3	16	TRBD2	TGTGCCAGCAGTTTCGGGACTAGCGGTATAGGAGATACGCAGTATTTT	CASSFGTSGIGDTQYF
NA	TRBV30	TRBJ1-1	12	NA	TGTGCCTGGAGTCCCGGTGGGACTGAAGCTTTCTTT	CAWSPGGTEAFF
NA	TRBV23-1	TRBJ1-1	14	TRBD1	TGCGCCAGCAGTAAAGGGACAGTGAACACTGAAGCTTTCTTT	CASSKGTVNTEAFF
few	TRBV6-1	TRBJ2-1	15	TRBD2	TGTGCCAGCAAAGCTAGCGGGGCCCTCTACAATGAGCAGTTCTTC	CASKASGALYNEQFF
NA	TRBV4-2	TRBJ2-3	17	NA	TGTGCCAGCAGCCAGAGGGTACTAGCCCTAGAGGGAGATACGCAGTATTTT	CASSQRVLALEGDTQYF
few	TRBV19	TRBJ1-5	14	NA	TGTGCCAGTAGTACCCCTCTCGACCGGGAGCCCCAGCATTTT	CASSTPLDREPQHF
few	TRBV12-3/TRBV12-4	TRBJ2-3	15	NA	TGTGCCAGCAGCCCTCGTAGTGGGGGTCCAGATACGCAGTATTTT	CASSPRSGGPDTQYF
once	TRBV7-9	TRBJ1-3	14	TRBD1	TGTGCCAGCAGCAACACAGGGGGTGGAAACACCATATATTTT	CASSNTGGGNTIYF
many	TRBV7-2	TRBJ2-5	15	TRBD1	TGTGCCAGCAGCTTAGTATCGACAGGGACAGAGACCCAGTACTTC	CASSLVSTGTETQYF
NA	TRBV5-1	TRBJ2-1	15	NA	TGCGCCAGCAGCCCCGACAGGCCATTTTACAATGAGCAGTTCTTC	CASSPDRPFYNEQFF
NA	TRBV7-3	TRBJ1-1	15	TRBD1	TGTGCCAGCAGCCTAGGACAGGGCTCGAACACTGAAGCTTTCTTT	CASSLGQGSNTEAFF
NA	TRBV29-1	TRBJ1-2	13	NA	TGCAGCGTTGAAAAGGGTGGGGACTATGGCTACACCTTC	CSVEKGGDYGYTF
few	TRBV5-1	TRBJ1-2	16	TRBD1	TGCGCCAGCAGCCGGATGGGGGACAGGGAGAACTATGGCTACACCTTC	CASSRMGDRENYGYTF
many	TRBV7-8	TRBJ2-5	12	NA	TGTGCCAGCAGCTCCCCCGGAGAGACCCAGTACTTC	CASSSPGETQYF
many	TRBV7-2	TRBJ1-1	14	NA	TGTGCCAGCAGCTTCAGGGGCTACGGGGCTGAAGCTTTCTTT	CASSFRGYGAEAFF
few	TRBV7-2	TRBJ2-1	13	NA	TGTGCCAGCAGCTCCCTGCCCCGCAATGAGCAGTTCTTC	CASSSLPRNEQFF
NA	TRBV7-6	TRBJ1-4	15	NA	TGTGCCAGCAGACGTGAGGTCGGGGGTGATGAAAAACTGTTTTTT	CASRREVGGDEKLFF
NA	TRBV4-2	TRBJ2-3	18	TRBD2	TGTGCCAGCAGCCAAGATACCCCAGGACTAGCGGCCTCAGGTACGCAGTATTTT	CASSQDTPGLAASGTQYF
NA	TRBV7-9	TRBJ2-1	13	NA	TGTGCCAGCAGCAAAACAAGTTACAATGAGCAGTTCTTC	CASSKTSYNEQFF
few	TRBV20-1	TRBJ2-2	12	NA	TGCAGTGCTAGCGGGAGCACCGGGGAGCTGTTTTTT	CSASGSTGELFF
NA	TRBV6-5	TRBJ1-2	14	NA	TGTGCCAGCAGTTATGGGTACTTTAACTATGGCTACACCTTC	CASSYGYFNYGYTF
NA	TRBV15	TRBJ1-5	15	NA	TGTGCCACCAGCAGAGATCCGGGGGGCAATCAGCCCCAGCATTTT	CATSRDPGGNQPQHF
few	TRBV20-1	TRBJ1-1	14	NA	TGCAGTGCTAAAAGGGGGACGGCCGTGGCTGAAGCTTTCTTT	CSAKRGTAVAEAFF
few	TRBV28	TRBJ2-7	13	TRBD1	TGTGCCAGCAGTACAGGGGAGATCTACGAGCAGTACTTC	CASSTGEIYEQYF
NA	TRBV5-6	TRBJ2-1	16	TRBD2	TGTGCCAGCAGCTCGACTAGCGGGAGGGTTTGGGATGAGCAGTTCTTC	CASSSTSGRVWDEQFF
NA	TRBV10-3	TRBJ1-6	16	TRBD1	TGTGCCATCAGTGAGGCAGGGACAGGGAATAATTCACCCCTCCACTTT	CAISEAGTGNNSPLHF
NA	TRBV29-1	TRBJ1-4	12	NA	TGCAGCGTTGCTATTCCTCATGAAAAACTGTTTTTT	CSVAIPHEKLFF
NA	TRBV6-5	TRBJ1-2	14	NA	TGTGCCAGCAGTTACCTTAAGGGACGCGGTGGCTACACCTTC	CASSYLKGRGGYTF
NA	TRBV15	TRBJ2-3	14	NA	TGTGCCACCAGCAGAGGTAGCGACACAGATACGCAGTATTTT	CATSRGSDTDTQYF
few	TRBV11-2	TRBJ1-1	14	NA	TGTGCCAGCAGCTCAGTGATGGAGGGCACTGAAGCTTTCTTT	CASSSVMEGTEAFF